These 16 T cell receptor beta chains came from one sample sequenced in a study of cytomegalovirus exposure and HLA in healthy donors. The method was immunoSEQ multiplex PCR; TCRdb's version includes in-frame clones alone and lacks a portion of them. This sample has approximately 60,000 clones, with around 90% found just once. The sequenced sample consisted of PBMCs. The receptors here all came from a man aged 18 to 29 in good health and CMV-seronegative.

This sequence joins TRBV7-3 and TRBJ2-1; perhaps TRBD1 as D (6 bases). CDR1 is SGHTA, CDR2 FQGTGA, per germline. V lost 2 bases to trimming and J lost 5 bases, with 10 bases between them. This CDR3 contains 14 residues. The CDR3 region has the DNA TGTGCCAGCAGCTTATTGTCAGGGGACAATGAGCAGTTCTTC. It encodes CASSLLSGDNEQFF.

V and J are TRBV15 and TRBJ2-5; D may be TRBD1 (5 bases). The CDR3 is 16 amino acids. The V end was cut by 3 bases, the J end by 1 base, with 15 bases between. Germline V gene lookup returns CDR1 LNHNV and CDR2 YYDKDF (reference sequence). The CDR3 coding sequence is TGTGCCACCAGCAGGAACCCCAGGGTTGGCCAAGAGACCCAGTACTTC. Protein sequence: CATSRNPRVGQETQYF.

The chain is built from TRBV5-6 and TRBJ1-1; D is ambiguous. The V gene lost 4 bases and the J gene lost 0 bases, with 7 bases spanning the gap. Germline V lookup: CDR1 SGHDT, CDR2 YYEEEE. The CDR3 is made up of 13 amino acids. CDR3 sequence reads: CASSVNMNTEAFF. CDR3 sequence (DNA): TGTGCCAGCAGCGTTAATATGAACACTGAAGCTTTCTTT.

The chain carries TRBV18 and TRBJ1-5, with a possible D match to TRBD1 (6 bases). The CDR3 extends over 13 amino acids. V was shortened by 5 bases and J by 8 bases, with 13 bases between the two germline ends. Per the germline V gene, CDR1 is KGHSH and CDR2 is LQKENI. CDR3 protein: CASSIQGYEPQHF. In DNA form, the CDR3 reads TGTGCCAGCTCAATACAGGGTTATGAGCCCCAGCATTTT.

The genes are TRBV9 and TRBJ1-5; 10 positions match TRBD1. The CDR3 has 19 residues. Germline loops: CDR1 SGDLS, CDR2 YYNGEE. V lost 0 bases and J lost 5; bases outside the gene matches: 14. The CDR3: CASSVVQARGQGFDQPQHF. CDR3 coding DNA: TGTGCCAGCAGCGTAGTTCAGGCCAGGGGACAGGGGTTCGATCAGCCCCAGCATTTT.

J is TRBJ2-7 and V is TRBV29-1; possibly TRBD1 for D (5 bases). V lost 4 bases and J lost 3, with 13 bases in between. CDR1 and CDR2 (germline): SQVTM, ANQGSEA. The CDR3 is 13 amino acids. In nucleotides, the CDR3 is TGCAGCGTTGCCTTGGAAGGGGTCTACGAGCAGTACTTC. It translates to CSVALEGVYEQYF.

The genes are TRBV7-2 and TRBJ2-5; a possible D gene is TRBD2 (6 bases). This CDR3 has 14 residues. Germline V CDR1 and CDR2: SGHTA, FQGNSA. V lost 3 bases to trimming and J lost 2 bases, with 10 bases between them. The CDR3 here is CASSFTSSQETQYF. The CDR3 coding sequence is TGTGCCAGCAGCTTCACTAGCTCACAAGAGACCCAGTACTTC.

CDR3 in amino acids: CASEPSGSYEQYF. For the CDR3, the DNA is TGTGCCAGTGAGCCTAGCGGGAGTTACGAGCAGTACTTC. The rearrangement uses TRBV28 and TRBJ2-7; 10 bases line up with TRBD2. Trimming removed 9 bases from V and 4 bases from J; junction bases left unmatched: 6. Germline lookup yields CDR1 MDHEN and CDR2 SYDVKM. The CDR3 contains 13 residues.

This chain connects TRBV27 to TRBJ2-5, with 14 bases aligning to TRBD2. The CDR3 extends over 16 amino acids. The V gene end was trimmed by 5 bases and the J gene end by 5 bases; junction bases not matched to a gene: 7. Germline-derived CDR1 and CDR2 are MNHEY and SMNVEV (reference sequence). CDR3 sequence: CASSPTSGRAGETQYF. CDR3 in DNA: TGTGCCAGCAGTCCGACTAGCGGGAGGGCCGGGGAGACCCAGTACTTC.

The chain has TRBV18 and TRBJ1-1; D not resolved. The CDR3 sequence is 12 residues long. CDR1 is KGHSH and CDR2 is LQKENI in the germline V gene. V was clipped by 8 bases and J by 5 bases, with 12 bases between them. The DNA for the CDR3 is TGTGCCAGCATGGGTTCGGGGACTGAAGCTTTCTTT. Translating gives CASMGSGTEAFF. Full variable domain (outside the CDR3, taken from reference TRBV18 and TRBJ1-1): NAGVMQNPRHLVRRRGQEARLRCSPMKGHSHVYWYRQLPEEGLKFMVYLQKENIIDESGMPKERFSAEFPKEGPSILRIQQVVRGDSAAYFCASMGSGTEAFFGQGTRLTVV.

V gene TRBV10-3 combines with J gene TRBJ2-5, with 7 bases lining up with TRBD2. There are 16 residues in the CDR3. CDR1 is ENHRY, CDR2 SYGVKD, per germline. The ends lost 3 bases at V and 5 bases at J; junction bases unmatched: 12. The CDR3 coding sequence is TGTGCCATCAGTGATAGGCGAGCGGGGTCGTTGGAGACCCAGTACTTC. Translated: CAISDRRAGSLETQYF.

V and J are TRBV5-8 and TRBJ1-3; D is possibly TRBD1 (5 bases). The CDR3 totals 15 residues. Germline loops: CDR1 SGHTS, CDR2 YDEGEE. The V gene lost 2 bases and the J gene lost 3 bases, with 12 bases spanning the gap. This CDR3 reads CASSFGTGFGNTIYF. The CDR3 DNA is TGTGCCAGCAGCTTTGGAACAGGTTTTGGAAACACCATATATTTT.

The CDR3 DNA reads TGTGCCAGTAGTCTCACCGGGACAGGGTCTGAGTTAGATGAAAAACTGTTTTTT. Residues: CASSLTGTGSELDEKLFF. The chain employs TRBV19 and TRBJ1-4, with 9 nucleotides matching TRBD1. The V and J ends lost 5 bases and 6 bases, in that order; junction bases with no gene match: 16. The CDR3 spans 18 residues. In germline, CDR1 is LNHDA, CDR2 SQIVND (reference sequence).

As DNA, the CDR3 is TGTGCCAGCAGCCGGGGCGGGGCGAACACCGGGGAGCTGTTTTTT. Its translation: CASSRGGANTGELFF. The chain recombines TRBV13 with TRBJ2-2; TRBD2 is a possible D gene (6 bases). CDR3 size: 15 residues. The germline CDR1 and CDR2 sequences are PRHDT and FYEKMQ (reference sequence). The V and J ends lost 5 bases and 0 bases respectively, with 10 bases between them.

This chain's CDR3 is CASIFGGGNAYGYTF. For the CDR3, the DNA is TGTGCCAGCATTTTCGGTGGGGGGAACGCCTATGGCTACACCTTC. This sequence joins TRBV28 and TRBJ1-2, with a possible D match to TRBD1 (5 bases). Germline loops: CDR1 MDHEN, CDR2 SYDVKM. Trimming took 7 bases from V and 4 from J, leaving 19 bases between them. There are 15 residues in the CDR3.

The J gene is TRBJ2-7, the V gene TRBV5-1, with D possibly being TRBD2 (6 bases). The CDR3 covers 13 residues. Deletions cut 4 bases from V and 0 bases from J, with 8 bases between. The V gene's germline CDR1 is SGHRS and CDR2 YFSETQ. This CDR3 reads CASSNSGSYEQYF. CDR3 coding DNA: TGCGCCAGCAGCAATAGCGGCTCCTACGAGCAGTACTTC.